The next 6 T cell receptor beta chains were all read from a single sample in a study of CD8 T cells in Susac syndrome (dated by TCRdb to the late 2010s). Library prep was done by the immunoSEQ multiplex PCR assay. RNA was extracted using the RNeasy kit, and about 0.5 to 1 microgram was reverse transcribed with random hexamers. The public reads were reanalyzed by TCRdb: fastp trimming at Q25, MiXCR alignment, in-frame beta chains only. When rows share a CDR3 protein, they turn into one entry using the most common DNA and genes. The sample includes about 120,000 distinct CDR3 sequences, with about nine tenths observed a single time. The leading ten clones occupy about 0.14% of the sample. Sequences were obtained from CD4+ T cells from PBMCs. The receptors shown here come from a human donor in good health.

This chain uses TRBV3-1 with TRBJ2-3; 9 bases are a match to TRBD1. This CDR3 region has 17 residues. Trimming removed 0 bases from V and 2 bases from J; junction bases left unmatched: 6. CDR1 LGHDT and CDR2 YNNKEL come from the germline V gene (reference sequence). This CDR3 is CASSQDGTGSLTDTQYF. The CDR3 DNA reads TGTGCCAGCAGCCAAGATGGGACAGGGTCCCTCACAGATACGCAGTATTTT.

CDR3 sequence reads: CASSEEAEPDTQYF. The CDR3 DNA is TGTGCCAGCAGTGAAGAGGCAGAACCAGATACGCAGTATTTT. The chain joins TRBV2 to TRBJ2-3; D not resolved. Germline V CDR1 and CDR2: SNHLY, FYNNEI. This CDR3 spans 14 amino acids. The V end lost 1 base, the J end lost 4 bases, and 9 bases lay between the germline ends.

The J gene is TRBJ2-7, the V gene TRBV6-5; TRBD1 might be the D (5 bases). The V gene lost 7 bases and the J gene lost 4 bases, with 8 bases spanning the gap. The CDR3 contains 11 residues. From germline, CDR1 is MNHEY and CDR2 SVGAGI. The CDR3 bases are TGTGCCAGCATCCAGGGTTACGAGCAGTACTTC. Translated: CASIQGYEQYF.

CDR3 sequence reads: CASALGDRGWADTQYF. CDR3 coding DNA: TGTGCCAGCGCCCTGGGGGACAGGGGGTGGGCAGATACGCAGTATTTT. The J gene is TRBJ2-3, the V gene TRBV28; 11 nucleotides align to TRBD1. This CDR3 is 16 amino acids long. Per germline, CDR1 MDHEN and CDR2 SYDVKM. The J segment lost 4 bases and the V segment lost 8 bases, leaving 11 bases of the junction unmatched. Using reference TRBV28 and TRBJ2-3 for the parts outside the CDR3, the full variable domain is DVKVTQSSRYLVKRTGEKVFLECVQDMDHENMFWYRQDPGLGLRLIYFSYDVKMKEKGDIPEGYSVSREKKERFSLILESASTNQTSMYLCASALGDRGWADTQYFGPGTRLTVL.

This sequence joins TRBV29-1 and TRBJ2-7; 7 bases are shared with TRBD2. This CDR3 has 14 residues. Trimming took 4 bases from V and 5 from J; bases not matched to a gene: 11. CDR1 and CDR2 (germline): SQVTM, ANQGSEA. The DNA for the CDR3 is TGCAGCGTTGGACTTGGGGGGGTGTCGGACGAGCAGTACTTC. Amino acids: CSVGLGGVSDEQYF.

The CDR3 sequence: CASRVGTGELFF. CDR3 in DNA: TGCGCCAGCAGAGTCGGGACCGGGGAGCTGTTTTTT. The chain carries TRBV5-1 and TRBJ2-2; D not resolved. V dropped 5 bases and J dropped 5 bases, with 7 bases sitting between them. Germline CDR1 is SGHRS and CDR2 is YFSETQ. This CDR3 comprises 12 residues.